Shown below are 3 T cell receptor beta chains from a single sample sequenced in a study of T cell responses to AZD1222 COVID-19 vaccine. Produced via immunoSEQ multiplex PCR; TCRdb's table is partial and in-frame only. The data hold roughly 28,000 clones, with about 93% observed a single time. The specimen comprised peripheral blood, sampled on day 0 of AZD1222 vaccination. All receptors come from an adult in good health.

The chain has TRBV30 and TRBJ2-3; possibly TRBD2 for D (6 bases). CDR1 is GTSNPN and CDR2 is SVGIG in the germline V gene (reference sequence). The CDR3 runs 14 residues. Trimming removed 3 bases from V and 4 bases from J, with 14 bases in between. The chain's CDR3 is CAWRKLGGADTQYF. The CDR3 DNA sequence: TGTGCCTGGAGGAAACTGGGAGGCGCAGATACGCAGTATTTT.

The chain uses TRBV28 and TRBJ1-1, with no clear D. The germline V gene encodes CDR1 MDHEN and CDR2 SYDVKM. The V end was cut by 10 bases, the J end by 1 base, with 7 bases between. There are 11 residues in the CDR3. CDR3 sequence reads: CATQKNTEAFF. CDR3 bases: TGTGCCACACAGAAGAACACTGAAGCTTTCTTT.

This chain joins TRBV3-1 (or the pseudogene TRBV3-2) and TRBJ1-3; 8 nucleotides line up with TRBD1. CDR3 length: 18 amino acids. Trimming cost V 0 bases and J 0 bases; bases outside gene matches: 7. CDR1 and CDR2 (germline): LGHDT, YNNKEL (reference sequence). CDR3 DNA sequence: TGTGCCAGCAGCCAAGATGGGGGACAGGACCACTCTGGAAACACCATATATTTT. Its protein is CASSQDGGQDHSGNTIYF.